A single sample is the source of the 8 T cell receptor beta chains below, sequenced in a study of T cells in Graves' hyperthyroidism and ophthalmopathy (dated 2019 in TCRdb). Libraries were constructed by multiplex PCR. The reads were generated on an Illumina HiSeq 2000. The TCR beta CDR3 regions were amplified from the RNA transcripts. The first round of RT-PCR for the TCR CDR3 was performed with the HTBI primer set and the Qiagen OneStep RT-PCR kit. TCRdb took the public reads, trimmed them with fastp at Q25, ran MiXCR for clone calling and kept in-frame beta chains. When rows share a CDR3 protein, they turn into one entry using the most common DNA and genes. The sample records approximately 500,000 distinct CDR3 sequences, around 45% of which are singletons. Of the sample, about 7.8% is held by the ten largest clones. The sequencing input was peripheral blood or thyroid tissue (not recorded which). Receptors were obtained from a woman aged 18-29 years with Graves' hyperthyroidism.

This clonotype appeared many times. V and J are TRBV7-8 and TRBJ1-3; 7 positions match TRBD1. Trimming at V came to 5 bases and at J to 0 bases, leaving 7 bases not matched to a gene. The CDR3 runs 16 residues. Germline CDR1 reads SGHVS; CDR2 reads FQNEAQ. The CDR3 region is CASSPSGTDSGNTIYF. CDR3 DNA: TGTGCCAGCAGCCCCTCCGGGACAGACTCTGGAAACACCATATATTTT. The variable domain in full, completed from reference TRBV7-8 and TRBJ1-3, reads GAGVSQSPRYKVAKRGQDVALRCDPISGHVSLFWYQQALGQGPEFLTYFQNEAQLDKSGLPSDRFFAERPEGSVSTLKIQRTQQEDSAVYLCASSPSGTDSGNTIYFGEGSWLTVV.

The J gene is TRBJ2-7, the V gene TRBV30; no firm D call. Trimming took 1 base from V and 4 from J, leaving 8 bases between them. From germline, CDR1 is GTSNPN and CDR2 SVGIG (reference sequence). CDR3 size: 12 residues. CDR3: CAWSAPSYEQYF. In nucleotides, the CDR3 is TGTGCCTGGAGTGCCCCGTCTTACGAGCAGTACTTC.

The chain combines TRBV4-2 with TRBJ2-7, with D possibly matching TRBD1 (5 bases). The germline V gene encodes CDR1 LGHNA and CDR2 YNFKEQ. The V end lost 1 base, the J end lost 3 bases, and 16 bases lay between the germline ends. The CDR3 covers 16 residues. CDR3 sequence: CASSQVAGHTNYEQYF. CDR3 sequence (DNA): TGTGCCAGCAGCCAAGTGGCCGGACATACCAACTACGAGCAGTACTTC.

V is TRBV3-1 and J is TRBJ1-1; 8 positions agree with TRBD1. Germline V gene sequence: CDR1 LGHDT, CDR2 YNNKEL (reference sequence). Trimming removed 6 bases from V and 0 bases from J; junction bases left unmatched: 6. The length of the CDR3 is 15 residues. The DNA for the CDR3 is TGTGCCAGCAGGGCTACAGGGGGAGTGAACACTGAAGCTTTCTTT. This translates into CASRATGGVNTEAFF.

This clonotype was counted ten times or more. This chain connects TRBV29-1 to TRBJ2-3, with D maybe TRBD2 (5 bases). With 4 bases removed from V and 2 bases from J, the gap between germline ends came to 13 bases. The CDR3 has 14 residues. Germline values: CDR1 SQVTM, CDR2 ANQGSEA. CDR3 nucleotide sequence: TGCAGCGTTGTAGGCGGCGGGCTCACAGATACGCAGTATTTT. It yields the protein CSVVGGGLTDTQYF.

Ten or more counts support this clonotype. In DNA, the CDR3 is TGTGCCGTCGGACAGGGGGATTCACCCCTCCACTTT. It translates to CAVGQGDSPLHF. The rearrangement joins TRBV10-3 to TRBJ1-6, with 10 bases that match TRBD1. CDR1 ENHRY and CDR2 SYGVKD come from the germline V gene. The CDR3 totals 12 residues. Trimming removed 11 bases from V and 8 bases from J; junction bases left unmatched: 3.

Concerning this clonotype: Being one base from a much bigger clone, this may be a read error. J is TRBJ1-6 and V is TRBV6-1; D unresolved. Germline CDR1 reads MNHNS; CDR2 reads SASEGT. The CDR3 contains 13 residues. The CDR3 reads CAGSPPTRTPLHF. The DNA of the CDR3 is TGTGCCGGCAGTCCCCCCACCCGGACACCCCTCCACTTT.

Details on this clonotype: The junction departs from germline at one end; a sequencing error may be responsible. V usage is TRBV7-1 and J usage is TRBJ2-3, with 10 nucleotides matching TRBD2. TRBV7-1 is noted as an ORF with a role that remains uncertain. The CDR3 covers 17 residues. The CDR3 DNA sequence: TGTGCCAGCAGCTCGTCGCCGGGACTAGCGACCACAAGCACGCAGTGTTTT. Its protein product is CASSSSPGLATTSTQCF.